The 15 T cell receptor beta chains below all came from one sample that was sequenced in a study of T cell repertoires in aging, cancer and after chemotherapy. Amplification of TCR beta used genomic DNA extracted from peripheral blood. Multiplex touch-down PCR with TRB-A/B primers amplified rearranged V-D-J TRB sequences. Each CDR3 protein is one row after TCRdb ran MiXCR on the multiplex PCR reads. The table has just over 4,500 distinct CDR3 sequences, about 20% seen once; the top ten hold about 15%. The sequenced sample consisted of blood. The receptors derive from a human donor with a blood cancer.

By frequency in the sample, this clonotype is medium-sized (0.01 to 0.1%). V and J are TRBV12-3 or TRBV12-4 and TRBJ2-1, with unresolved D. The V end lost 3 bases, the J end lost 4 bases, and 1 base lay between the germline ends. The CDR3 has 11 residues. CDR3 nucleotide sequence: TGTGCCAGCAGTTTGTACAATGAGCAGTTCTTC. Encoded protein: CASSLYNEQFF.

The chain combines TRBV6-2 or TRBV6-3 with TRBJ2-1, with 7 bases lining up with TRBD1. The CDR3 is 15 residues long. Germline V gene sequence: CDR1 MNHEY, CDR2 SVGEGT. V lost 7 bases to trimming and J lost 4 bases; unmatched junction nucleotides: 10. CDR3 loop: CASTKVRGQYNEQFF. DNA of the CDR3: TGTGCCAGCACCAAAGTGAGGGGGCAGTACAATGAGCAGTTCTTC.

CDR3 amino acids: CASSRRTYGYTF. Here the CDR3 DNA reads TGTGCCAGCAGCCGCAGAACCTATGGCTACACCTTC. V is TRBV11-1 and J is TRBJ1-2; D is unresolved. V dropped 5 bases and J dropped 4 bases, with 8 bases sitting between them. The germline gives CDR1 SGHAT, CDR2 FQDESV (reference sequence). The CDR3 is made up of 12 amino acids.

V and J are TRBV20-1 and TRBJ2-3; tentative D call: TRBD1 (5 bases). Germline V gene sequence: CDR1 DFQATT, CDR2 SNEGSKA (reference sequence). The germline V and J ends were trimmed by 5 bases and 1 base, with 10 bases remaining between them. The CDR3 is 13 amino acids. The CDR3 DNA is TGCAGTGCTTTCAGGGAAGGCACAGATACGCAGTATTTT. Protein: CSAFREGTDTQYF.

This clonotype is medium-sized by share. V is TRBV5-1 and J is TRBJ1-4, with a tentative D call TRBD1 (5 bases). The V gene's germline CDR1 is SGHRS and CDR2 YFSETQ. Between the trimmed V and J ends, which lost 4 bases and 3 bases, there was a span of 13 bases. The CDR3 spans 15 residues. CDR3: CASSKLGDANEKLFF. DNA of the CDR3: TGCGCCAGCAGCAAGCTAGGGGATGCTAATGAAAAACTGTTTTTT.

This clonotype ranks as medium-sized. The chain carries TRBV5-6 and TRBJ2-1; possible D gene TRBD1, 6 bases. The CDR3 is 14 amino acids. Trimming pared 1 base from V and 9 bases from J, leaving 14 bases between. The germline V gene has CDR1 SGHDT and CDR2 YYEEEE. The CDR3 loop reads CASSLIGGSGEQFF. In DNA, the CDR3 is TGTGCCAGCAGCTTGATTGGGGGCTCTGGTGAGCAGTTCTTC.

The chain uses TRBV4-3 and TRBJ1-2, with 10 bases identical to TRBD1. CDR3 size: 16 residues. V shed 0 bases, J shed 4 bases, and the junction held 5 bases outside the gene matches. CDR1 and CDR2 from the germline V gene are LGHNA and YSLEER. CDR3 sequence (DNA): TGCGCCAGCAGCCAAGAGAGGGACAGGGGATCCTATGGCTACACCTTC. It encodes CASSQERDRGSYGYTF.

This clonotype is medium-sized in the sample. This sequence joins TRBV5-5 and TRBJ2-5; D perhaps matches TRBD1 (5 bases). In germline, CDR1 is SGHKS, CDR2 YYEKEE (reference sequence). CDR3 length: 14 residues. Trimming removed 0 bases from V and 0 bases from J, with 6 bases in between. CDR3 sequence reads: CASSLVRDQETQYF. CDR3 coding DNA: TGTGCCAGCAGCTTGGTCAGGGACCAAGAGACCCAGTACTTC.

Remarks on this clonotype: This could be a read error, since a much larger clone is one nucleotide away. This chain's CDR3 is CATSEGGAGAEAFF. DNA of the CDR3: TGTGCCACCTCTGAGGGGGGGGCTGGCGCTGAAGCTTTCTTT. V is TRBV7-6 and J is TRBJ1-1; maybe TRBD1 (6 bases). The V gene lost 10 bases and the J gene lost 6 bases, with 21 bases spanning the gap. In germline, CDR1 is SGHVS, CDR2 FNYEAQ. The CDR3 is made up of 14 amino acids.

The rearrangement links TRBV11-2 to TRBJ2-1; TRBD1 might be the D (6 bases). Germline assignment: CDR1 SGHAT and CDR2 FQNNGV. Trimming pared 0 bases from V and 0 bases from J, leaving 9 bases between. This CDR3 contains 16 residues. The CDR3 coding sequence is TGTGCCAGCAGCTTAGATGGGACAAGCTCCTACAATGAGCAGTTCTTC. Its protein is CASSLDGTSSYNEQFF.

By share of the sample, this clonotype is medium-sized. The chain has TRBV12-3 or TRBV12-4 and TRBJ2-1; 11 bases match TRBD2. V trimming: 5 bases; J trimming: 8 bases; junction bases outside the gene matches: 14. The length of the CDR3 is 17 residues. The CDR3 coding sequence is TGTGCCAGCAGTCCTTGGGGTAGTAGCGGGGGGGCGGATGAGCAGTTCTTC. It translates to CASSPWGSSGGADEQFF.

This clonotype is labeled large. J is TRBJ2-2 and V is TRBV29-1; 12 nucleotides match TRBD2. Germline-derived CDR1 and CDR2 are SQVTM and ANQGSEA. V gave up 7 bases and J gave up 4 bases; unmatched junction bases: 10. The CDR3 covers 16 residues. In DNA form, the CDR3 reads TGCAGCGGACGAAGCGGGGGACTAGCGGGCACCGGGGAGCTGTTTTTT. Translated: CSGRSGGLAGTGELFF.

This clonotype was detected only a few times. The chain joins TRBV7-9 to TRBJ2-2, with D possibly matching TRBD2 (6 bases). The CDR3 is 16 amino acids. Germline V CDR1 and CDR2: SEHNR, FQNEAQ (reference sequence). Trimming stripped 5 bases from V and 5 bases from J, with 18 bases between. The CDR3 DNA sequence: TGTGCCAGCAGCGTGGAAAAGGGAGGCTGGACCGGGGAGCTGTTTTTT. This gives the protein CASSVEKGGWTGELFF.

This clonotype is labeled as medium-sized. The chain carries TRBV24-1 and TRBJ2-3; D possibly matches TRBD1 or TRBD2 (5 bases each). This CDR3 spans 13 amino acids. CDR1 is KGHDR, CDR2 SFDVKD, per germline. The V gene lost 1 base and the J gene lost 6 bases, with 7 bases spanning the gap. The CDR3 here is CATSDLGDDTQYF. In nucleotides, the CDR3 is TGTGCCACCAGTGATTTAGGGGACGATACGCAGTATTTT.

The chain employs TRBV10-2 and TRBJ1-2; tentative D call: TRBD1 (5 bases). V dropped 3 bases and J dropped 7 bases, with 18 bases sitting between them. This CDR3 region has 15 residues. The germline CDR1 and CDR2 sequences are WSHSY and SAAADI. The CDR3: CASSDIGGVGVGYTF. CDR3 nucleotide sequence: TGCGCCAGCAGTGATATCGGAGGGGTCGGGGTTGGCTACACCTTC.